The 21 T cell receptor beta chains reported below all come from one sample, sequenced in a study of radiotherapy plus CTLA-4 blockade in lung cancer. Assay: immunoSEQ multiplex PCR; the TCRdb copy retains only in-frame clones and omits some. This sample yields about 48,000 clones, of which about 86% are seen a single time; 17% belongs to the top ten. This specimen was peripheral blood, taken from a patient treated with radiotherapy plus ipilimumab. The receptor source for this set is a human donor with non-small cell lung cancer that progressed on radiotherapy plus ipilimumab. Some clones in this sample may be carry-over from other donors' samples.

The chain couples TRBV6-5 to TRBJ1-2; 8 bases line up with TRBD1. The germline V gene encodes CDR1 MNHEY and CDR2 SVGAGI. Trimming removed 5 bases from V and 4 bases from J; junction bases left unmatched: 6. The CDR3 runs to 14 residues. The CDR3 nucleotides are TGTGCCAGCAGTGGGGGACAGGATCTCTATGGCTACACCTTC. Translating gives CASSGGQDLYGYTF.

The chain links TRBV5-1 to TRBJ2-2; tentatively, D is TRBD1 (6 bases). Per the germline V gene, CDR1 is SGHRS and CDR2 is YFSETQ. V lost 5 bases and J lost 1, with 12 bases in between. This CDR3 has 15 amino acids. CDR3 DNA: TGCGCCAGCAGGGAAACAGGGAAGAACACCGGGGAGCTGTTTTTT. This translates into CASRETGKNTGELFF.

CDR3 region: CASSEVAGGPLEQFF. As DNA, the CDR3 is TGTGCCAGCAGTGAAGTAGCGGGGGGGCCCCTTGAGCAGTTCTTC. The rearrangement uses TRBV6-4 and TRBJ2-1; 11 nucleotides match TRBD2. The germline CDR1 and CDR2 sequences are MRHNA and SNTAGT. The V segment lost 3 bases and the J segment 9 bases; nucleotides outside the gene matches: 7. The CDR3 length is 15 residues.

The chain carries TRBV7-2 and TRBJ2-1, with unresolved D. The CDR3 extends over 14 amino acids. CDR1 is SGHTA and CDR2 is FQGNSA in the germline V gene. Trimming pared 6 bases from V and 4 bases from J, leaving 13 bases between. The CDR3 loop is CASRPPEWYNEQFF. CDR3 DNA sequence: TGTGCCAGCAGGCCCCCTGAGTGGTACAATGAGCAGTTCTTC.

Written as DNA, the CDR3 is TGTGCCAGCAGCCTAAGGAGGGCCGGAGAGACCCAGTACTTC. The encoded protein is CASSLRRAGETQYF. The gene calls are TRBV11-2 and TRBJ2-5; the D gene is possibly TRBD2 (6 bases). Trimming stripped 5 bases from V and 4 bases from J, with 14 bases between. CDR1 SGHAT and CDR2 FQNNGV come from the germline V gene. There are 14 residues in the CDR3.

This clone has only one observation. The rearrangement joins TRBV5-6 to TRBJ2-1; D may be TRBD2 (6 bases). The length of the CDR3 is 14 residues. The ends were cut back, 4 bases at V and 2 bases at J, with 10 bases in the middle. Germline loops: CDR1 SGHDT, CDR2 YYEEEE. CDR3 nucleotide sequence: TGTGCCAGCAGCCCCGGGAGAGCCTACAATGAGCAGTTCTTC. Protein: CASSPGRAYNEQFF.

The DNA for the CDR3 is TGCGCCAGCTCCTCGAGCGAAGAAGGAGCCAAAAACATTCAGTACTTC. Its translation is CASSSSEEGAKNIQYF. The rearrangement uses TRBV10-1 and TRBJ2-4; D unresolved. Germline CDR1 WNHNN, CDR2 SYGVQD (reference sequence). Between the trimmed V and J ends, which lost 8 bases and 0 bases, there was a span of 17 bases. The CDR3 has 16 amino acids.

The chain uses TRBV12-5 and TRBJ2-6, with 9 bases lining up with TRBD2. The length of the CDR3 is 17 residues. Trimming at V came to 2 bases and at J to 4 bases, leaving 6 bases not matched to a gene. In germline, CDR1 is LGHNT, CDR2 FRNRAP. In DNA form, the CDR3 reads TGTGCTAGTGGTTTGTTAGCGGGAGCCCCCGGGGCCAACGTCCTGACTTTC. Encoded protein: CASGLLAGAPGANVLTF.

The chain recombines TRBV2 with TRBJ1-6; the match to TRBD1 covers 7 bases. The CDR3 is 13 amino acids. The V gene end was trimmed by 7 bases and the J gene end by 5 bases; junction bases not matched to a gene: 2. Per germline, CDR1 SNHLY and CDR2 FYNNEI. CDR3 sequence reads: CASKGGHNSPLHF. The CDR3 nucleotides are TGTGCCAGCAAAGGGGGCCATAATTCACCCCTCCACTTT. The entire variable domain, with the rest obtained from reference TRBV2 and TRBJ1-6, is as follows: EPEVTQTPSHQVTQMGQEVILRCVPISNHLYFYWYRQILGQKVEFLVSFYNNEISEKSEIFDDQFSVERPDGSNFTLKIRSTKLEDSAMYFCASKGGHNSPLHFGNGTRLTVT.

The rearrangement joins TRBV5-1 to TRBJ2-1, with 7 bases fitting TRBD2. CDR1 and CDR2 from the germline V gene are SGHRS and YFSETQ. V lost 5 bases and J lost 0; bases outside the gene matches: 5. There are 15 residues in the CDR3. The CDR3 region has the DNA TGCGCCAGCAGACTAGCGTTAAGCTCCTACAATGAGCAGTTCTTC. Translated: CASRLALSSYNEQFF.

V gene TRBV27 combines with J gene TRBJ2-2; D might be TRBD2 (6 bases). Germline V gene lookup returns CDR1 MNHEY and CDR2 SMNVEV (reference sequence). V lost 8 bases and J 8 bases, leaving 15 bases between the germline ends. The CDR3 has 13 residues. The CDR3 here is CASQAGYEGELFF. Here the CDR3 DNA reads TGTGCCAGCCAGGCGGGGTACGAAGGGGAGCTGTTTTTT.

This sequence joins TRBV6-1 and TRBJ2-7, with TRBD1 as a possible D gene (6 bases). Germline V lookup: CDR1 MNHNS, CDR2 SASEGT. Between the trimmed V and J ends, which lost 6 bases and 4 bases, there was a span of 13 bases. The CDR3 is 13 amino acids. The CDR3 DNA sequence: TGTGCCAGCAGAGGGGGTGGACGATACGAGCAGTACTTC. As protein: CASRGGGRYEQYF.

The V and J genes are TRBV7-2 and TRBJ2-7; 12 nucleotides align to TRBD2. The CDR3 spans 19 residues. J lost 5 bases, V lost 2 bases, and 16 bases had no gene match. Germline values: CDR1 SGHTA, CDR2 FQGNSA. The DNA of the CDR3 is TGTGCCAGCAGCTTAAGTCCCCGGCTAGCGGGAGGGCCGTTACACGAGCAGTACTTC. It translates to CASSLSPRLAGGPLHEQYF. Together with reference TRBV7-2 and TRBJ2-7, the CDR3 gives the full variable domain: GAGVSQSPSNKVTEKGKDVELRCDPISGHTALYWYRQSLGQGLEFLIYFQGNSAPDKSGLPSDRFSAERTGGSVSTLTIQRTQQEDSAVYLCASSLSPRLAGGPLHEQYFGPGTRLTVT.

V is TRBV5-5 and J is TRBJ2-3; D is possibly TRBD1 (5 bases). In germline, CDR1 is SGHKS, CDR2 YYEKEE (reference sequence). The CDR3 is 16 amino acids. V lost 0 bases and J 0 bases, leaving 11 bases between the germline ends. The CDR3 protein is CASSLGRTISTDTQYF. The CDR3 region has the DNA TGTGCCAGCAGCTTGGGACGGACAATTAGCACAGATACGCAGTATTTT.

This chain uses TRBV6-1 with TRBJ1-1; 9 bases are shared with TRBD1. This CDR3 has 13 residues. Germline CDR1 is MNHNS and CDR2 is SASEGT. V lost 5 bases and J lost 4; bases outside the gene matches: 2. CDR3 protein: CASSSQGATEAFF. As DNA, the CDR3 is TGTGCCAGCAGTTCACAGGGGGCCACTGAAGCTTTCTTT.

Comments on this clone: This same CDR3 is encoded by further DNA sequences in the sample. The rearrangement uses TRBV2 and TRBJ2-2, with D tentatively TRBD1 (5 bases). The CDR3 length is 16 residues. V lost 4 bases and J 5 bases, leaving 17 bases between the germline ends. CDR1 SNHLY and CDR2 FYNNEI come from the germline V gene. The CDR3 DNA is TGTGCCAGCAGTGCCGGAAAGGGGCGGACGACCGGGGAGCTGTTTTTT. It is translated as CASSAGKGRTTGELFF.

The J gene is TRBJ2-7, the V gene TRBV5-6; D gene ambiguous. This CDR3 has 12 amino acids. Germline V gives CDR1 SGHDT, CDR2 YYEEEE. The V end lost 4 bases, the J end lost 8 bases, and 13 bases lay between the germline ends. The CDR3 is CASSLGRAQQYF. The CDR3 coding sequence is TGTGCCAGCAGCCTGGGCCGAGCGCAGCAGTACTTC.

V usage is TRBV9 and J usage is TRBJ1-5, with 8 bases that match TRBD1. Germline V CDR1 and CDR2: SGDLS, YYNGEE. V lost 4 bases, J lost 4 bases, and 10 bases stayed unmatched. This CDR3 region has 16 residues. CDR3 region: CASSPGGTGLNQPQHF. CDR3 in DNA: TGTGCCAGCAGCCCAGGGGGGACAGGTCTTAATCAGCCCCAGCATTTT. Looking up the rest from reference TRBV9 and TRBJ1-5 gives the full variable domain: DSGVTQTPKHLITATGQRVTLRCSPRSGDLSVYWYQQSLDQGLQFLIQYYNGEERAKGNILERFSAQQFPDLHSELNLSSLELGDSALYFCASSPGGTGLNQPQHFGDGTRLSIL.

The genes are TRBV10-3 and TRBJ2-1; D is possibly TRBD2 (6 bases). Trimming removed 0 bases from V and 14 bases from J, with 11 bases in between. This CDR3 is 12 amino acids long. Germline values: CDR1 ENHRY, CDR2 SYGVKD. The CDR3 is CAISESEGTEFF. DNA of the CDR3: TGTGCCATCAGTGAGTCGGAGGGAACGGAGTTCTTC.

This clone was seen a few times. The chain uses TRBV4-3 and TRBJ2-7, with D possibly TRBD1 on 5 matching bases. This CDR3 spans 16 amino acids. V lost 6 bases to trimming and J lost 6 bases, with 24 bases between them. Germline-derived CDR1 and CDR2 are LGHNA and YSLEER. CDR3 nucleotides: TGCGCCAGCAGTGACAGTAGGGCAGGCATAACGTCCGAGCAGTACTTC. It translates to CASSDSRAGITSEQYF.

The chain couples TRBV30 to TRBJ2-3, with 8 bases that match TRBD2. V lost 1 base to trimming and J lost 6 bases; unmatched junction nucleotides: 18. The length of the CDR3 is 18 residues. Per germline, CDR1 GTSNPN and CDR2 SVGIG (reference sequence). DNA of the CDR3: TGTGCCTGGAGTGGGGGTGCGGCTCCCGGGAGGGCCATTGATACGCAGTATTTT. Protein product: CAWSGGAAPGRAIDTQYF.